This TCR beta chain was recovered during a study of cytomegalovirus exposure and HLA in healthy donors (dated by TCRdb to 2015 to 2018). Broadly, across the study: According to an earlier analysis of 587 of the donors, 150 million to 200 million T cells yielded 117 million unique TCR beta sequences and around 300 Gb of sequence data. Around 320 gigabases of sequencing data and 70 million to 100 million unique TCR sequences were included in an early release covering several hundred HLA-typed donors. Among the approximately 400 genotyped donors, under 90% belonged to the genetic ancestry cluster associated with self-reported Caucasian donors. The aim of the study was to test whether cataloging public T cell receptors could identify signatures of past pathogen exposure. Using immunosequencing, the study profiled T cell repertoires from about 620 subjects and related those repertoires to cytomegalovirus serostatus. Along with the approximately 650-subject first cohort, a separate validation cohort of around 120 different subjects was used. High-throughput TCR immunosequencing, statistical association of individual TCRs with disease status, and machine learning were combined to predict cytomegalovirus infection status. A later analysis re-examined previously published TCR beta repertoires from more than 650 donors and added high-resolution HLA genotyping to investigate patterns of TCR occurrence. Rather than drawing on any new phenotypic data, the later analysis identified candidate immune exposures from TCR beta sequences and the way those sequences occurred across donors. An earlier analysis of several hundred of the donors applied high-throughput TCR beta sequencing to assess whether each TCR beta V gene segment acted as functional or pseudogenic. Alongside the repertoire data, information on donor age, sex, ethnicity and CMV serostatus was compiled. A later genetic analysis took genome-wide SNP genotypes for about 55% of the roughly 700 donors and used that subset as a discovery cohort. Every discovery cohort repertoire had been produced on one sequencing platform. HLA typing included class I and class II loci at four-digit resolution. Typing coverage differed by locus: A, B, C, DRB1 and DQB1 were typed in about 620-640 donors, DQA1 in 522, DPA1 in 600 to 610, and DPB1 in 450 to 490. Because of strong linkage in the cohort, four to six DR-DQ haplotypes were treated as single units for association and clustering. Among roughly 400 genotyped donors of the cohort, an average of approximately 230,000 unique TCR beta nucleotide sequences were sequenced per donor, around 18% of them non-productive. Study-level results and caveats: In a later analysis, TCR association rates were found to vary across HLA loci, with the most associated TCRs seen for DRB1 alleles and the fewest for HLA-C alleles. Most CMV-associated TCR beta chains appeared to be HLA-restricted in a later analysis, and the HLA associations seemed to be driven largely by CMV exposure. In both the original and validation cohorts, the classifier was reported to diagnose cytomegalovirus status with high specificity and sensitivity. A further reported finding was that TCR beta sequences accurately predicted the HLA-A and HLA-B alleles for most subjects in the first cohort. When HLA alleles, especially DR and DQ, strongly co-occurred, attributing TCR associations to individual alleles was difficult. Some IMGT-functional V segments, including TRBV6-2 and TRBV6-3, could not be told apart with the 87-base-pair reads, so those segments were excluded. The only immune exposure information available for the cohort was CMV serostatus. This cohort had only TCR beta chains sequenced, and the lack of alpha or paired-chain data limited which features could be detected. HLA typing was unavailable for some donors at each locus, so association tests used only the typed subset. At a false discovery rate of 0.05, a later analysis linked under 20,000 TCR beta sequences to specific HLA alleles. A total of fewer than 200 TCR beta chains were listed by the study as associated with cytomegalovirus. In a later genetic analysis, fewer N-insertions in productive TCRs were reported among donors in an Asian-associated ancestry cluster than the roughly 700-donor mean. An earlier analysis of approximately 570 of the donors showed that most TCR beta V segments appeared in productive rearrangements either about 90% or about 30% of the time, which broadly matched IMGT annotations. Correlated functional status among segregating V segments might be attributable to linkage disequilibrium, but an unknown experimental factor could not be ruled out. According to a later analysis, parvovirus B19, influenza, CMV and Epstein-Barr virus appeared linked to several top co-occurrence clusters. V-gene and J-gene trimming of TCR beta chains was associated with a missense DCLRE1C variant in a later genetic analysis, and the association was replicated in an independent cohort. The earlier analysis of approximately 560 of the donors excluded 15 to 20 rarely observed V segments, including chromosome 9 orphons, because counts were too low. In vitro tests confirmed that a few of the cytomegalovirus-associated TCR beta chains recognize cytomegalovirus antigens. A later analysis found that HLA-associated TCR beta chains were more clonally expanded and had lower generation probabilities than equally common non-associated chains. The sequencing pipeline was judged likely to have produced a cluster of highly shared sequence variants as a technical artifact. Sequencing depth was assumed to be roughly uniform across donors in the presence/absence analyses, though that assumption may not hold. According to the authors, the approach could potentially be generalized to other disease states and immunological phenotypes. While some public TCRs were present in many individuals, most TCR sequences turned up only very rarely across donors.

CDR1 and CDR2, looked up from the germline V gene, are SGDLS and YYNGEE. The junction carries 6 bases between V and J, which are trimmed by 4 bases and 5 bases respectively. The CDR3 runs 12 amino acids, cysteine and phenylalanine included. The DNA shown is the 36-base CDR3, in frame from base 1. As for this clone: This clone's antigen is unknown. There are no base qualities to consult, and no much larger clone falls within one base.

Libraries came from the immunoSEQ multiplex PCR assay. For the multiplex PCR, a mixture combining 60 forward primers for TCR Vbeta segments and 13 reverse primers for TCR Jbeta segments was used. The CDR3 region of rearranged TCR beta genes was amplified from genomic DNA by a multiplex PCR assay. The Illumina HiSeq System was used to sequence the amplified TCR beta libraries as 87-base-pair reads. Per the authors' processing: A later analysis tallied about 77 million unique TCR beta chains across the 610 or so repertoires, and around 9.9 million of those chains were shared by two or more donors. To remove PCR and sequencing errors, raw reads were error-corrected and collapsed into unique sequences using a nearest-neighbor algorithm that merged closely related sequences. V, D and J gene segments were assigned by aligning CDR3 sequences to IMGT reference sequences. For a sequence to be retained, a match of at least six nucleotides to both a V gene segment and a J gene segment was required. A rearrangement counted as productive if the CDR3 had no stop codons and remained in frame with V and J, and every other rearrangement counted as non-productive. CDR3 was defined according to IMGT convention as the region running from the second conserved V-encoded cysteine to the conserved J-encoded phenylalanine. Sequences without an unambiguous match to a single V gene segment were excluded from the earlier analysis of about 600 of the donors. In an earlier analysis of a few hundred of the donors, a V segment was called functional when productive rearrangements were above 56.7%, and segregating when the standard deviation between donors exceeded 5%. A statistical classification framework was developed to diagnose cytomegalovirus status using the catalog of TCR beta chain sequences. In a later analysis, V and J genes were assigned by comparing TCR nucleotide sequences against IMGT/GENE-DB human TR gene sequences. Using the TCRdist pipeline, a later analysis assigned CDR3 sequences along with most-parsimonious VDJ recombination scenarios. A later analysis defined each TCR beta chain by its CDR3 amino acid sequence plus V-gene family, and excluded reads lacking a unique V-gene family. A later analysis removed 592 highly shared, low-generation-probability nucleotide sequences to deal with suspected cross-contamination and a sequencing artifact. In a later analysis, a clonal expansion index was calculated for each public chain from normalized within-repertoire ranks of inferred template counts. In a later analysis, generation probabilities were computed using a VDJ recombination model fitted to out-of-frame rearrangements, and the results were checked against IGoR. Hypergeometric tests were used in a later analysis to score TCR-TCR, TCR-HLA and TCR-CMV co-occurrence, with a repertoire-size bias correction applied to the TCR pairs. False discovery rates were estimated in a later analysis by permuting HLA or CMV assignments 20 times. In a later analysis, co-occurring TCRs were grouped using DBSCAN, and TCRdist sequence similarity was added for clustering within HLA-allele-positive subsets. Co-occurrence clustering excluded repertoires with fewer than 30,000 or more than 120,000 public chains, plus five with anomalous nucleotide sharing. TCRdb mirrors the immuneACCESS table, restricted to in-frame sequences. Some clones are absent from its copies; in checked studies, under half trace to an unresolved V gene, and the reason for the others is unknown. V, J and clone size derive from that table, while D and trimming were established from the DNA sequence. For this sample the table gives approximately 170,000 clones, of which 60% to 85% were detected only once. Together, the top ten hold approximately 7% of the sample.

The cohort comprised several hundred healthy bone marrow donors. At the time of sampling, all cohort members were nominally healthy, though unrecorded immune exposures were likely present. The donor was CMV seropositive and belonged to the group of more than 250 seropositive cohort members. A peripheral blood sample was collected from each donor, and TCR beta sequencing was performed on peripheral blood mononuclear cells. Genomic DNA extraction from the blood cell samples was performed with the Qiagen DNeasy Blood Extraction Kit. The chain joins TRBV9 to TRBJ2-2; the D gene is not confidently resolved. The receptor comes from a middle-aged woman in good health and CMV-seropositive. Input material: PBMCs. The CDR3 protein is CASSSRTGELFF. The nucleotide sequence reads as follows: TGTGCCAGCAGCTCCCGGACCGGGGAGCTGTTTTTT.